This entry is about one T cell receptor beta chain. Its specificity is not known. The data stem from a study of cytomegalovirus exposure and HLA in healthy donors. V was shortened by 10 bases and J by 3 bases, with 12 bases between the two germline ends. CDR1 is ENHRY, CDR2 SYGVKD, per germline. CDR3 size: 12 residues. Donors in the study were healthy people who gave bone marrow. Study-wide points: Many donors carried some public TCRs, although rarity characterized most TCR sequences. Apart from CMV serostatus, no immune exposure information was available. Upon later analysis, TCR association rates were observed to vary by HLA locus, being highest for DRB1 and lowest for HLA-C.

In the PCR, 60 Vbeta and 13 Jbeta primers were used. Sequencing used immunoSEQ multiplex PCR; TCRdb keeps in-frame clones, though not all of them. This sample has roughly 130,000 clones, with approximately 80% found just once. This receptor was identified in a woman aged 18-35 years in good health and CMV-seropositive. This chain links TRBV10-3 with TRBJ1-2, with D possibly being TRBD1 (5 bases). Sequencing was done on a sample of PBMCs. CDR3 amino acids: CATKDTDYGYTF. The CDR3 nucleotides are TGTGCCACTAAGGACACAGACTATGGCTACACCTTC.